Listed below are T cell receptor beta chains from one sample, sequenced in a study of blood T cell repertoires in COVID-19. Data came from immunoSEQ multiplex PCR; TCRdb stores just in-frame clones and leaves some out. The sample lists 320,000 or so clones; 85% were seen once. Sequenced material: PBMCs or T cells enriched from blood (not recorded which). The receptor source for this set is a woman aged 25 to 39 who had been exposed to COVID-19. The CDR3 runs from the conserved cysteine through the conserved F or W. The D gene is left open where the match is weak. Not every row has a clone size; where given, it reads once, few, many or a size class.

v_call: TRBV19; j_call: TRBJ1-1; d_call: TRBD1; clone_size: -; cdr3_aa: CASSIRGPGDTEAFF; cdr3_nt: TGTGCCAGTAGTATTAGGGGGCCGGGGGACACTGAAGCTTTCTTT
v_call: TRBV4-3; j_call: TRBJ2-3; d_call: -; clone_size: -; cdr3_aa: CASSQDLLGALTDTQYF; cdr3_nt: TGCGCCAGCAGCCAAGATTTGTTGGGGGCCCTCACAGATACGCAGTATTTT
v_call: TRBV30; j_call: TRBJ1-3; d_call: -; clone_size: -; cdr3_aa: CAWSVLINTIYF; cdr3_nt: TGTGCCTGGAGTGTACTAATAAACACCATATATTTT
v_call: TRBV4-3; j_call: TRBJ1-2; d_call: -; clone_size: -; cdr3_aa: CASSPALYRDYGYTF; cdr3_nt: TGCGCCAGCAGCCCCGCCCTCTACAGGGACTATGGCTACACCTTC
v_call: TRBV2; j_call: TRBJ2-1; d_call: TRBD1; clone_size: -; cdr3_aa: CASSGETGGSYNEQFF; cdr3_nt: TGTGCCAGCAGTGGCGAAACAGGGGGCTCCTACAATGAGCAGTTCTTC
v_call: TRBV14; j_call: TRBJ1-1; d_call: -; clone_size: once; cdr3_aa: CASSRTETMNTEAFF; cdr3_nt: TGTGCCAGCAGCAGGACAGAGACAATGAACACTGAAGCTTTCTTT
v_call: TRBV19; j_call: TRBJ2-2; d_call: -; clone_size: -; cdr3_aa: CASREGVNTGELFF; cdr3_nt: TGTGCCAGTAGAGAGGGGGTGAACACCGGGGAGCTGTTTTTT
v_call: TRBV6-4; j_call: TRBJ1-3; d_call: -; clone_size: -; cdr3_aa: CASSDSTGSGNTIYF; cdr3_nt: TGTGCCAGCAGTGACTCTACAGGCTCTGGAAACACCATATATTTT
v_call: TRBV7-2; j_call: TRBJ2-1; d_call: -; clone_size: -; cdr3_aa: CASSPGTGYNEQFF; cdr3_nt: TGTGCCAGCAGCCCGGGGACTGGTTACAATGAGCAGTTCTTC
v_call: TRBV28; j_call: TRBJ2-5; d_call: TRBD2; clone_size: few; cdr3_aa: CAHGRVTATGETQYF; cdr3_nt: TGTGCCCACGGGAGGGTGACAGCGACCGGGGAGACCCAGTACTTC
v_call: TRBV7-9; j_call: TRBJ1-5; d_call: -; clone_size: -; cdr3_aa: CASSFSGRGQPQHF; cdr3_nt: TGTGCCAGCAGCTTCTCGGGTCGGGGTCAGCCCCAGCATTTT
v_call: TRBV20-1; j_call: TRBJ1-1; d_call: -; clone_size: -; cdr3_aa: CSAPSTYEAFF; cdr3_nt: TGCAGTGCTCCCTCGACTTATGAAGCTTTCTTT
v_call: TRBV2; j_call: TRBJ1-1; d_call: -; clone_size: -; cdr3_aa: CASSEGFRTVNTEAFF; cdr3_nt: TGTGCCAGCAGTGAAGGCTTCAGGACAGTGAACACTGAAGCTTTCTTT
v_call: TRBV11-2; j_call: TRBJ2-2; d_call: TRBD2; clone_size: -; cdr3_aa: CASSFPSGGGTGELFF; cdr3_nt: TGTGCCAGCAGCTTCCCTAGCGGGGGAGGGACCGGGGAGCTGTTTTTT
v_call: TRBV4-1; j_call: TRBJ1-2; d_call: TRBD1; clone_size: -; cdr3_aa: CASSQVAGTGASFFTF; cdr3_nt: TGCGCCAGCAGCCAAGTCGCCGGGACAGGGGCCTCTTTCTTCACCTTC
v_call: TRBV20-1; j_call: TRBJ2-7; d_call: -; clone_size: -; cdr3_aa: CSAAQVYEQYF; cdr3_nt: TGCAGTGCCGCCCAGGTCTACGAGCAGTACTTC
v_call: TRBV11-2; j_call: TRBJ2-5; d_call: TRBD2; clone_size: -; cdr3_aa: CASSSWEGRSETQYF; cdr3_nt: TGTGCCAGCAGCTCGTGGGAGGGCAGGTCGGAGACCCAGTACTTC
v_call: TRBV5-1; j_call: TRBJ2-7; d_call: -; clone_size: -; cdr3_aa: CASSLGGRDSYEQYF; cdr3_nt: TGCGCCAGCAGCTTGGGAGGCAGGGACTCCTACGAGCAGTACTTC
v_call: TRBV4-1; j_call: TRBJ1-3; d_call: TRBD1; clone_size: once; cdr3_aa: CASSQQDRAGNTIYF; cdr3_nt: TGCGCCAGCAGCCAACAGGACAGGGCCGGAAACACCATATATTTT
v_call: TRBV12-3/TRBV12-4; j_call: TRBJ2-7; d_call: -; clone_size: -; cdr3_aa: CASSFQGRNEQYF; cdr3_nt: TGTGCCAGCAGTTTTCAGGGAAGGAACGAGCAGTACTTC
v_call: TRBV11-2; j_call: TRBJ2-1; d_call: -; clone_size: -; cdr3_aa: CASSLDTWSSYNEQFF; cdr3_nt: TGTGCCAGCAGCTTAGATACGTGGAGCTCCTACAATGAGCAGTTCTTC
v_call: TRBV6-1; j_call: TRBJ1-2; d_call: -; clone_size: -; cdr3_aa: CASSEANEGGYTF; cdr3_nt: TGTGCCAGCAGTGAAGCTAACGAGGGTGGCTACACCTTC
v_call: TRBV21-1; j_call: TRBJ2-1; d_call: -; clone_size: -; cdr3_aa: CASSKGVLAGDNEQFF; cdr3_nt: TGTGCCAGCAGCAAAGGTGTATTAGCGGGGGACAATGAGCAGTTCTTC
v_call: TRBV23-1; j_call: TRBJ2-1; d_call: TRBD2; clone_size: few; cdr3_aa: CASSQTAGEDNEQFF; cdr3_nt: TGCGCCAGCAGTCAGACAGCGGGGGAAGACAATGAGCAGTTCTTC
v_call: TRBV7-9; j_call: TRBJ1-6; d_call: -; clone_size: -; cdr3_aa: CASRAQGYNSPLHF; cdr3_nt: TGTGCCAGCAGGGCTCAGGGGTATAATTCACCCCTCCACTTT
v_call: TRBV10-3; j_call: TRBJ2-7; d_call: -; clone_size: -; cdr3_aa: CAISESIVGHVSYEQYF; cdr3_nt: TGTGCCATCAGTGAGTCGATCGTTGGACACGTGTCCTACGAGCAGTACTTC
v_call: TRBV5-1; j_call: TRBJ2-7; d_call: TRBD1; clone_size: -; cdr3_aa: CASRASGTGYYEQYF; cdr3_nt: TGCGCCAGCAGGGCCTCCGGGACAGGGTACTACGAGCAGTACTTC
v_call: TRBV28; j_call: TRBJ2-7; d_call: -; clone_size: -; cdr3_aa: CASGRPPGEQYF; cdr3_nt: TGTGCCAGCGGACGGCCTCCGGGGGAGCAGTACTTC
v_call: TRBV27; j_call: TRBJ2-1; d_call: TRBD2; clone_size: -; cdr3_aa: CATRTVGLAGPYNEQFF; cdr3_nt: TGTGCCACCCGTACCGTGGGACTAGCGGGACCCTACAATGAGCAGTTCTTC
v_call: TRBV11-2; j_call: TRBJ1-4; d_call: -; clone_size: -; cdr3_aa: CASSIRGTEKLFF; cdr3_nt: TGTGCCAGCAGCATTAGGGGGACGGAAAAACTGTTTTTT
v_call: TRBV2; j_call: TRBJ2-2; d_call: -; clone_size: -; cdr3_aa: CASSSGDAGELFF; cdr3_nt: TGTGCCAGCAGTTCAGGGGACGCCGGGGAGCTGTTTTTT
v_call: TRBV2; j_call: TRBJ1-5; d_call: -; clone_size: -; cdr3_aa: CASSEYYYNNQPQHF; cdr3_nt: TGTGCCAGCAGTGAATATTACTATAACAATCAGCCCCAGCATTTT
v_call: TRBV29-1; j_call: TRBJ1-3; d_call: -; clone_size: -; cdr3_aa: CSAGRSSGNTIYF; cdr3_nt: TGCAGCGCTGGTCGGAGCTCTGGAAACACCATATATTTT
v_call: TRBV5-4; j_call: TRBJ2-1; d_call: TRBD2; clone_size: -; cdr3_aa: CASSGGLADQYNEQFF; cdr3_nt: TGTGCCAGCAGCGGGGGACTAGCGGATCAATACAATGAGCAGTTCTTC
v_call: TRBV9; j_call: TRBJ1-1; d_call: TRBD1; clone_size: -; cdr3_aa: CASSVEGAGAFF; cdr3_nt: TGTGCCAGCAGCGTAGAGGGGGCAGGGGCTTTCTTT
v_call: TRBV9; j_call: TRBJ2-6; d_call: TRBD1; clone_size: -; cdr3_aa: CASSVVGQILPSGANVLTF; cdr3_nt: TGTGCCAGCAGCGTAGTGGGACAGATACTACCCTCTGGGGCCAACGTCCTGACTTTC
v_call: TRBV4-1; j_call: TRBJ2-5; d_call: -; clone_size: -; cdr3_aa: CASSQDTGTGGETQYF; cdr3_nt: TGCGCCAGCAGCCAAGATACCGGGACTGGGGGAGAGACCCAGTACTTC
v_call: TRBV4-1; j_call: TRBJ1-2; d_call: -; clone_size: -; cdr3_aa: CASSPIPGASSYTF; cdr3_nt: TGCGCCAGCAGCCCGATTCCGGGAGCGTCGAGCTACACCTTC
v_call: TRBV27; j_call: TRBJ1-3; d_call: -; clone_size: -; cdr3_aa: CASSPSDSGNTIYF; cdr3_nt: TGTGCCAGCAGTCCCAGCGACTCTGGAAACACCATATATTTT
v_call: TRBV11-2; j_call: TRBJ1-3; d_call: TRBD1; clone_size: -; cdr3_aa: CASSLTGATGNTIYF; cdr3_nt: TGTGCCAGCAGCTTGACAGGGGCTACTGGAAACACCATATATTTT
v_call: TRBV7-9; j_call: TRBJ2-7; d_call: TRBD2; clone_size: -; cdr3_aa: CASTTSGRNEQYF; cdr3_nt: TGTGCCAGCACGACTAGCGGGAGGAACGAGCAGTACTTC
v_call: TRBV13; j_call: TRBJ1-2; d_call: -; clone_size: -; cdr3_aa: CASSLGQGDGYTF; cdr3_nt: TGTGCCAGCAGCTTAGGACAGGGAGACGGCTACACCTTC
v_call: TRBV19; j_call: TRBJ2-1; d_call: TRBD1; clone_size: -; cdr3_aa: CATKTGTTYNEQFF; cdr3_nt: TGTGCCACCAAGACAGGGACGACCTACAATGAGCAGTTCTTC
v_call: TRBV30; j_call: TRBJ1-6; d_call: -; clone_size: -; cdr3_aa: CAWRPGIYNSPLHF; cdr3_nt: TGTGCCTGGCGACCAGGGATCTATAATTCACCCCTCCACTTT
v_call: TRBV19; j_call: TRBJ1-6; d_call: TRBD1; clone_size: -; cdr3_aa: CASSVPGGQGNSPLHF; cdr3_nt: TGTGCCAGTAGTGTGCCAGGGGGACAGGGCAATTCACCCCTCCACTTT